Below are 17 T cell receptor beta chains sequenced from a single sample in a study of cytomegalovirus exposure and HLA in healthy donors (dated by TCRdb to about 2017). The library was prepared using the immunoSEQ multiplex PCR assay. The multiplex PCR relied on a mix of 60 forward primers for TCR Vbeta segments and 13 reverse primers for TCR Jbeta segments. TCRdb retrieved this table from immuneACCESS and kept in-frame rearrangements only. Not all clones are present; in checked studies, unresolved V genes account for under half, and no reason is known for the remainder. The sample records more than 100,000 clones, 76% of which are singletons. The ten largest account for approximately 1.8% of the sample. The sample was PBMCs. The receptors originated from a female donor in good health and CMV-seropositive.

The chain couples TRBV29-1 to TRBJ1-1; the D is unclear. The CDR3 consists of 14 residues. Trimming took off 2 bases at V and 4 bases at J, with 14 bases between the two ends. Germline-derived CDR1 and CDR2 are SQVTM and ANQGSEA. CDR3 residues: CSVESARLSTEAFF. CDR3 sequence (DNA): TGCAGCGTTGAATCGGCCAGGCTTTCCACTGAAGCTTTCTTT.

The chain is built from TRBV19 and TRBJ2-7; TRBD1 might be the D (6 bases). V lost 1 base to trimming and J lost 9 bases, with 16 bases between them. Germline V gives CDR1 LNHDA, CDR2 SQIVND (reference sequence). The CDR3 covers 14 residues. CDR3: CASSIVPGQGAQYF. CDR3 nucleotide sequence: TGTGCCAGTAGTATAGTTCCGGGACAAGGTGCGCAGTACTTC.

The J gene is TRBJ2-1, the V gene TRBV7-9; 8 bases agree with TRBD2. V shed 5 bases, J shed 2 bases, and the junction held 5 bases outside the gene matches. CDR1 and CDR2 (germline): SEHNR, FQNEAQ (reference sequence). The CDR3 runs to 15 residues. CDR3 nucleotide sequence: TGTGCCAGCAGCCAAACTAGCGGACCCTACAATGAGCAGTTCTTC. Amino acid sequence: CASSQTSGPYNEQFF.

In DNA form, the CDR3 reads TGTGCCAGCAGCTTAGCGCAGGGGATGGGCACTGAAGCTTTCTTT. It codes for CASSLAQGMGTEAFF. This rearrangement joins TRBV7-8 to TRBJ1-1; D possibly corresponds to TRBD1 (6 bases). The germline V and J ends were trimmed by 0 bases and 4 bases, with 12 bases remaining between them. The CDR3 runs to 15 residues. Per the germline V gene, CDR1 is SGHVS and CDR2 is FQNEAQ.

This sequence joins TRBV7-6 and TRBJ1-1; no reliable D call. CDR1 SGHVS and CDR2 FNYEAQ come from the germline V gene. The CDR3 runs 13 residues. Between the trimmed V and J ends, which lost 1 base and 8 bases, there was a span of 11 bases. CDR3 region: CASSLGVDGEAFF. The DNA for the CDR3 is TGTGCCAGCAGCTTAGGAGTCGACGGGGAAGCTTTCTTT.

This clone was seen more than once but under ten times. The chain has TRBV30 and TRBJ1-3; the D gene is possibly TRBD1 (5 bases). V lost 0 bases to trimming and J lost 0 bases, with 12 bases between them. The CDR3 consists of 16 residues. Per germline, CDR1 GTSNPN and CDR2 SVGIG (reference sequence). CDR3 in amino acids: CAWSVLGLYSGNTIYF. CDR3 nucleotide sequence: TGTGCCTGGAGTGTACTGGGACTTTACTCTGGAAACACCATATATTTT.

The chain carries TRBV29-1 and TRBJ1-5; 8 bases are a match to TRBD1. This CDR3 contains 15 residues. Germline V gives CDR1 SQVTM, CDR2 ANQGSEA. Trimming at V came to 6 bases and at J to 4 bases, leaving 11 bases not matched to a gene. CDR3 loop: CSVATGGQSNQPQHF. In DNA form, the CDR3 reads TGCAGCGTCGCCACAGGGGGACAGAGTAATCAGCCCCAGCATTTT.

The CDR3, as DNA: TGCGCCGGCTCACCTGGGGGCGGGAACTATGGCTACACCTTC. It specifies CAGSPGGGNYGYTF. The chain recombines TRBV5-1 with TRBJ1-2; D is possibly TRBD1 (6 bases). V was pared by 10 bases and J by 2 bases, with 18 bases between. The CDR3 runs to 14 residues. Looked up from germline, CDR1 is SGHRS and CDR2 is YFSETQ.

CDR3 amino acids: CASSGLRQGSGYTF. CDR3 DNA: TGTGCCAGCAGTGGGCTGCGGCAGGGGAGCGGCTACACCTTC. The V and J genes are TRBV6-1 and TRBJ1-2, with D possibly being TRBD1 (6 bases). CDR3 length equals 14 residues. V was cut by 4 bases and J by 8 bases, with 17 bases left in between. CDR1 is MNHNS, CDR2 SASEGT, per germline.

This chain connects TRBV28 to TRBJ2-7, with unresolved D. Trimming took off 5 bases at V and 3 bases at J, with 17 bases between the two ends. Per the germline V gene, CDR1 is MDHEN and CDR2 is SYDVKM. This CDR3 is built from 15 residues. CDR3: CASSPPPPGYYEQYF. CDR3 DNA sequence: TGTGCCAGCAGTCCCCCCCCACCGGGTTACTACGAGCAGTACTTC.

This clone was observed a few times. V gene TRBV13 combines with J gene TRBJ2-4; 14 nucleotides agree with TRBD2. The CDR3 runs to 16 residues. The V gene's germline CDR1 is PRHDT and CDR2 FYEKMQ (reference sequence). V lost 4 bases and J lost 6; bases outside the gene matches: 5. The CDR3, as DNA: TGTGCCAGCAGCTGGACTAGCGGGGGGACTCCAAACATTCAGTACTTC. Residues: CASSWTSGGTPNIQYF. Full variable domain (rest looked up from reference TRBV13 and TRBJ2-4): AAGVIQSPRHLIKEKRETATLKCYPIPRHDTVYWYQQGPGQDPQFLISFYEKMQSDKGSIPDRFSAQQFSDYHSELNMSSLELGDSALYFCASSWTSGGTPNIQYFGAGTRLSVL.

The chain recombines TRBV19 with TRBJ2-4; TRBD2 matches 11 bases. Germline assignment: CDR1 LNHDA and CDR2 SQIVND (reference sequence). J was trimmed by 0 bases and V by 6 bases; bases with no gene match: 16. The CDR3 consists of 20 residues. CDR3 sequence (DNA): TGTGCCAGTAGCGCAGGGGCCACCGGGACTAGCGGTGTAGCCAAAAACATTCAGTACTTC. Encoded protein: CASSAGATGTSGVAKNIQYF. The entire variable domain, with the rest obtained from reference TRBV19 and TRBJ2-4, is as follows: DGGITQSPKYLFRKEGQNVTLSCEQNLNHDAMYWYRQDPGQGLRLIYYSQIVNDFQKGDIAEGYSVSREKKESFPLTVTSAQKNPTAFYLCASSAGATGTSGVAKNIQYFGAGTRLSVL.

The chain carries TRBV2 and TRBJ1-6; D is possibly TRBD1 (5 bases). The ends were cut back, 10 bases at V and 4 bases at J, with 14 bases in the middle. This CDR3 region has 14 residues. From germline, CDR1 is SNHLY and CDR2 FYNNEI. CDR3 in DNA: TGTGCCACCCAGACAGAACCATATAATTCACCCCTCCACTTT. This sequence encodes CATQTEPYNSPLHF.

The chain has TRBV27 and TRBJ2-1; 10 positions match TRBD2. V trimming: 6 bases; J trimming: 6 bases; junction bases outside the gene matches: 11. CDR3 length equals 16 residues. From germline, CDR1 is MNHEY and CDR2 SMNVEV (reference sequence). The CDR3 sequence is CASSRGASGSLNEQFF. CDR3 in DNA: TGTGCCAGCAGCCGGGGGGCTAGCGGGAGTCTCAATGAGCAGTTCTTC.

This clone has a single count. The junction does not match germline at one end; this may be a read error. The chain joins TRBV28 to TRBJ1-2; 9 bases are a match to TRBD1. The germline CDR1 and CDR2 sequences are MDHEN and SYDVKM. The CDR3 contains 14 residues. The DNA of the CDR3 is TGTGCCAGCAGTAGACAGGGGGGAAACTATGGCTACCCCTTC. As protein: CASSRQGGNYGYPF.

As to this clone: A read error may account for a junction end that differs from germline. V usage is TRBV5-1 and J usage is TRBJ1-3, with 7 positions matching TRBD1. Germline V gene lookup returns CDR1 SGHRS and CDR2 YFSETQ. The CDR3 has 16 residues. The CDR3: CASSFSGGVFSDTVYF. The CDR3 DNA follows: TGCGCCAGCAGCTTTTCAGGGGGTGTTTTTAGCGACACCGTATATTTT.

This CDR3 reads CASSRQGSSYEQYF. CDR3 DNA sequence: TGTGCCAGCTCCAGACAGGGGAGCTCCTACGAGCAGTACTTC. The V call is TRBV2, the J call TRBJ2-7; 8 nucleotides match TRBD1. Germline CDR1 is SNHLY and CDR2 is FYNNEI. The length of the CDR3 is 14 residues. J gave up 0 bases and V 8 bases, and 6 bases lay outside the gene matches.